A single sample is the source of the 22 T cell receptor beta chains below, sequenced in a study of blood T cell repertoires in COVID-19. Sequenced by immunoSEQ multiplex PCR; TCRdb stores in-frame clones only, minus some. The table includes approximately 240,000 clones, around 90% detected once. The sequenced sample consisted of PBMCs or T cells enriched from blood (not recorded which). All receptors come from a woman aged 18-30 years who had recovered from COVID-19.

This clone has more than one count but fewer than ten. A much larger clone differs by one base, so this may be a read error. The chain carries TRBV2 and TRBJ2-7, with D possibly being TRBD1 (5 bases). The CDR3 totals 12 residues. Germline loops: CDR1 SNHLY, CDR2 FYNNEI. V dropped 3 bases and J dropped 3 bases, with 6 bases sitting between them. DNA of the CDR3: TGTGCCAGCAGTGACGACAGCTACGAGCAGTACTTC. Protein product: CASSDDSYEQYF. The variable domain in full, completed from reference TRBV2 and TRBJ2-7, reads EPEVTQTPSHQVTQMGQEVILRCVPISNHLYFYWYRQILGQKVEFLVSFYNNEISEKSEIFDDQFSVERPDGSNFTLKIRSTKLEDSAMYFCASSDDSYEQYFGPGTRLTVT.

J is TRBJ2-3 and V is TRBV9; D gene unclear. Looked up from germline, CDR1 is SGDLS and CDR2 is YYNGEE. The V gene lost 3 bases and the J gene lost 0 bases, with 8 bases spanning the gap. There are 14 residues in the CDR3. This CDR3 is CASSARLSTDTQYF. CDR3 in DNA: TGTGCCAGCAGCGCCAGACTCAGCACAGATACGCAGTATTTT.

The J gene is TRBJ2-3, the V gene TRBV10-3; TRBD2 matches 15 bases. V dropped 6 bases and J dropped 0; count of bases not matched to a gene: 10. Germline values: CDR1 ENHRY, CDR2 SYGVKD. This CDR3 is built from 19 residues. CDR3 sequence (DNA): TGTGCCATCAGGCCGGGACTAGCGGGGGGACCCACTAGCACAGATACGCAGTATTTT. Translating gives CAIRPGLAGGPTSTDTQYF.

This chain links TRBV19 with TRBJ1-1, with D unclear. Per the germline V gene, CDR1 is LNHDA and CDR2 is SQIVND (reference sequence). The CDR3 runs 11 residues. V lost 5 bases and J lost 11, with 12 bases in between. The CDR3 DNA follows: TGTGCCAGTAGTCTAGGCCCGGGGGCTTTCTTT. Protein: CASSLGPGAFF.

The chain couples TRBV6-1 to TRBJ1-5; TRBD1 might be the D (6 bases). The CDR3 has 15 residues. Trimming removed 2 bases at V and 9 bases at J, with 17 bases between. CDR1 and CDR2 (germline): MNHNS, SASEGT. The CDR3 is CASSEMDSGRGPQHF. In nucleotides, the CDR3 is TGTGCCAGCAGTGAAATGGACAGTGGGAGGGGGCCCCAGCATTTT.

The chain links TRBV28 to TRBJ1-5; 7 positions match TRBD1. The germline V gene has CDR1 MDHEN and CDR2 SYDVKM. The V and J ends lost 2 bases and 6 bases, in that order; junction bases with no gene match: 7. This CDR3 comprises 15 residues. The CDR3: CASSLTGELSQPQHF. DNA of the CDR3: TGTGCCAGCAGTTTAACAGGGGAACTGAGTCAGCCCCAGCATTTT.

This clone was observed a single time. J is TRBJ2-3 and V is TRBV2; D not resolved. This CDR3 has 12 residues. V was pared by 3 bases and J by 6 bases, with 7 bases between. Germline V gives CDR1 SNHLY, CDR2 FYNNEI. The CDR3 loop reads CASSELGDTQYF. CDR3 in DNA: TGTGCCAGCAGTGAGCTAGGTGATACGCAGTATTTT.

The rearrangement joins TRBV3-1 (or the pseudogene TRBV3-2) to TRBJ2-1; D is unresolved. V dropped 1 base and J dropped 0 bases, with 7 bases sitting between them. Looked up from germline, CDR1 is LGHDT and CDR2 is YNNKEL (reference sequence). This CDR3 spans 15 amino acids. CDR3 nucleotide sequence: TGTGCCAGCAGCCAAGTCAGCGACTCCTACAATGAGCAGTTCTTC. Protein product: CASSQVSDSYNEQFF.

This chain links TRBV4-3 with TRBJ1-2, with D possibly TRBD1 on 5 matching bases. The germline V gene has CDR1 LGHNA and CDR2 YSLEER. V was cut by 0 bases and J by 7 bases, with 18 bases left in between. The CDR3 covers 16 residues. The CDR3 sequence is CASSQEASRVSGGYTF. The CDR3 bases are TGCGCCAGCAGCCAAGAAGCCTCCAGGGTGTCGGGTGGCTACACCTTC.

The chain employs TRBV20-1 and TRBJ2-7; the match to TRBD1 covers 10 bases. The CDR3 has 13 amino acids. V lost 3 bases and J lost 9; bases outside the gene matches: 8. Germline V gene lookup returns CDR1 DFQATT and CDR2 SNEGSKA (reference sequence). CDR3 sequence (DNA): TGCAGTGCTAGTGACGATCGACAGGGGGCGCAGTACTTC. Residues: CSASDDRQGAQYF.

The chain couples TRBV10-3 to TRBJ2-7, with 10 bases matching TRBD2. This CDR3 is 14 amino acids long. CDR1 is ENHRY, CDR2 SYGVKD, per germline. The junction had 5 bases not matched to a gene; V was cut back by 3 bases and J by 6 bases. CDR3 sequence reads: CAISEKREGGEQYF. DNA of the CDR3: TGTGCCATCAGTGAAAAGCGGGAGGGGGGCGAGCAGTACTTC.

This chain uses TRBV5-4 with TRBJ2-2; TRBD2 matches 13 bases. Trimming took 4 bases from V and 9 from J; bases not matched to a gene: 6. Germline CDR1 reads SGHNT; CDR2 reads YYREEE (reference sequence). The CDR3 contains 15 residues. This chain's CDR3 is CASSQTSGGYRELFF. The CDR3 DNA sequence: TGTGCCAGCAGCCAGACTAGCGGGGGGTATCGGGAGCTGTTTTTT. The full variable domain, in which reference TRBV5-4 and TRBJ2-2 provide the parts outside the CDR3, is ETGVTQSPTHLIKTRGQQVTLRCSSQSGHNTVSWYQQALGQGPQFIFQYYREEENGRGNFPPRFSGLQFPNYSSELNVNALELDDSALYLCASSQTSGGYRELFFGEGSRLTVL.

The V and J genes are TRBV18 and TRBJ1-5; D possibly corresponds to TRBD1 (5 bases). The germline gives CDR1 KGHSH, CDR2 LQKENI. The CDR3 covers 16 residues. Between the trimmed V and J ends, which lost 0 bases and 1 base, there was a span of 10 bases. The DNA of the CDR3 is TGTGCCAGCTCACCACCGGGCAGGGCCAGCAATCAGCCCCAGCATTTT. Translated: CASSPPGRASNQPQHF.

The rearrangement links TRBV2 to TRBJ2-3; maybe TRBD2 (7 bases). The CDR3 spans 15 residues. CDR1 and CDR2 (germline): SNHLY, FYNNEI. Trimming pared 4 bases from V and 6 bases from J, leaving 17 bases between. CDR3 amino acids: CASSGEGQRSDTQYF. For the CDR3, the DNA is TGTGCCAGCAGTGGGGAGGGACAACGGTCCGATACGCAGTATTTT.

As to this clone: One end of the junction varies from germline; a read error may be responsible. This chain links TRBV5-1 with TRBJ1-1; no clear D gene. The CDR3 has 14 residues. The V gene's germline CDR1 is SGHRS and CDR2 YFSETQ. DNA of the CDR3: TGCGCCAGTGAGACGGGGAATGTGAAGACTGAAGCTTTCTTT. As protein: CASETGNVKTEAFF.

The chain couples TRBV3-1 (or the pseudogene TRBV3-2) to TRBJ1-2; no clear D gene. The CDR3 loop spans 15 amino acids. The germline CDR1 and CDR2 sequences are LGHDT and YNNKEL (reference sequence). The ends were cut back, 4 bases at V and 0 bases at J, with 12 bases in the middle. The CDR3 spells CASSPRPGANYGYTF. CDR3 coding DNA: TGTGCCAGCAGCCCCAGGCCCGGGGCTAACTATGGCTACACCTTC.

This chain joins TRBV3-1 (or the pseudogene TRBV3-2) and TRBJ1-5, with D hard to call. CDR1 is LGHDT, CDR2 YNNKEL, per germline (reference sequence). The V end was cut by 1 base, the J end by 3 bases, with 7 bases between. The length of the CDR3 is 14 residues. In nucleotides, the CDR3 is TGTGCCAGCAGCCAAGCCGTAAACAATCAGCCCCAGCATTTT. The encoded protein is CASSQAVNNQPQHF.

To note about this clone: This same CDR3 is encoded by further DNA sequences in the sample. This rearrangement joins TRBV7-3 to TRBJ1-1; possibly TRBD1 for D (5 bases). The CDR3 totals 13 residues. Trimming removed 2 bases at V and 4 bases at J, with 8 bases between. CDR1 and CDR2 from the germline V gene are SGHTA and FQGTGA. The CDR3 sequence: CASSLGGGTEAFF. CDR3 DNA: TGTGCCAGCAGCTTAGGCGGGGGCACTGAAGCTTTCTTT.

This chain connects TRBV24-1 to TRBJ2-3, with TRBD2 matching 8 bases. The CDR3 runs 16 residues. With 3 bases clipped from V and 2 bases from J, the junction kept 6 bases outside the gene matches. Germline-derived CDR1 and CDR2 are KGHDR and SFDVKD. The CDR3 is CATSDAGTSFTDTQYF. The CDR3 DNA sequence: TGTGCCACCAGTGATGCCGGGACTAGTTTCACAGATACGCAGTATTTT.

The CDR3 bases are TGTGCCACCAGAACCGGGACAGGGGAATACAATGAGCAGTTCTTC. Residues: CATRTGTGEYNEQFF. The J gene is TRBJ2-1, the V gene TRBV15; 10 nucleotides agree with TRBD1. This CDR3 has 15 amino acids. Germline V gene lookup returns CDR1 LNHNV and CDR2 YYDKDF (reference sequence). Trimming took 6 bases from V and 4 from J; bases not matched to a gene: 6.

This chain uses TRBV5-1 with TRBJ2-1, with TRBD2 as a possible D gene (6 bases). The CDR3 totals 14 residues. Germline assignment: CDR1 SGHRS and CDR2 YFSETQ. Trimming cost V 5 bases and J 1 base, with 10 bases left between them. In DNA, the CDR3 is TGCGCCAGCAGTGGCGGGACTTCCTACAATGAGCAGTTCTTC. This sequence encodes CASSGGTSYNEQFF. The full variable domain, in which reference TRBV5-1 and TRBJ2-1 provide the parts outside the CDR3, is KAGVTQTPRYLIKTRGQQVTLSCSPISGHRSVSWYQQTPGQGLQFLFEYFSETQRNKGNFPGRFSGRQFSNSRSEMNVSTLELGDSALYLCASSGGTSYNEQFFGPGTRLTVL.

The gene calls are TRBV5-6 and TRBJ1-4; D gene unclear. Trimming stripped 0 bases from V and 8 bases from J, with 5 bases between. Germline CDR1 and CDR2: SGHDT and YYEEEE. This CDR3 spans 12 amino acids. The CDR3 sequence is CASSLGVEKLFF. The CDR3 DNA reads TGTGCCAGCAGCTTGGGAGTGGAAAAACTGTTTTTT.